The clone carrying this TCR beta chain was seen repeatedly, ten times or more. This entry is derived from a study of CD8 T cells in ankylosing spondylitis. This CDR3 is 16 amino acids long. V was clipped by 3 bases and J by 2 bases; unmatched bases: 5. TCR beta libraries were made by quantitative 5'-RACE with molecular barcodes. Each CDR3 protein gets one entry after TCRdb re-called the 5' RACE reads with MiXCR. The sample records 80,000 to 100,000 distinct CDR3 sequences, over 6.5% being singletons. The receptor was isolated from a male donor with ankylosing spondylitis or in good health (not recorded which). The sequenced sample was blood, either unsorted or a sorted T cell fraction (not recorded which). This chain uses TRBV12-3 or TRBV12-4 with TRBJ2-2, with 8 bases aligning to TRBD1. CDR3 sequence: CASSLPRGRNTGELFF. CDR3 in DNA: TGTGCCAGCAGTTTGCCCAGGGGGCGCAACACCGGGGAGCTGTTTTTT.